Included here is one TCR beta chain sequence, with context. Its antigen is not known. These data are taken from a study of T cell repertoires in cytomegalovirus infection. Study information: Both a matching HLA type and CMV infection were indicated by public TCR beta signatures.

TCRdb ran MiXCR on the reads and lists one entry per CDR3 protein. The sample includes tens of thousands of distinct CDR3 sequences, roughly 40% of them seen just once. General observations from the study: HLA-C-restricted CMV clonotypes gave the most frequent clonotype in two of eight donors.

The CDR3 is 13 amino acids. Germline values: CDR1 GTSNPN, CDR2 SVGIG (reference sequence). The sequence was obtained from a human donor in good health (CMV status not recorded). Some clones in this sample may be carry-over from other donors' samples. The specimen was CD8+ T cells from cultured PBMCs, collected from culture after CMV antigen stimulation. This chain joins TRBV30 and TRBJ2-7; 10 bases line up with TRBD1. CDR3 nucleotide sequence: TGTGCTATTTGGACAGGGGGCTCCTACGAGCAGTACTTC. This gives the protein CAIWTGGSYEQYF.